The 32 T cell receptor beta chains listed next were all sequenced from one sample in a study of blood T cell repertoires in COVID-19. Libraries were prepared by immunoSEQ multiplex PCR; TCRdb keeps only in-frame clonotypes and omits some of them. Here the sample spans approximately 23,000 clones, about 90% being singletons. The sequencing sample was made of peripheral blood. All receptors derive from a man between 65 and 85 years old with acute or convalescent COVID-19.

The chain carries TRBV9 and TRBJ2-1; 9 bases align to TRBD2. Germline CDR1 and CDR2: SGDLS and YYNGEE. V was pared by 0 bases and J by 3 bases, with 7 bases of the junction left unmatched. This CDR3 contains 17 residues. CDR3 nucleotides: TGTGCCAGCAGCGTAGGATCTAGCGGGGCATTCTACAATGAGCAGTTCTTC. Amino acids: CASSVGSSGAFYNEQFF.

The chain employs TRBV28 and TRBJ1-1, with TRBD1 matching over 7 bases. The CDR3 runs to 15 residues. V dropped 10 bases and J dropped 1; count of bases not matched to a gene: 12. Looked up from germline, CDR1 is MDHEN and CDR2 is SYDVKM. The chain's CDR3 is CAILSSGTANTEAFF. In DNA, the CDR3 is TGTGCCATACTATCCTCCGGGACAGCGAACACTGAAGCTTTCTTT.

This chain joins TRBV24-1 and TRBJ1-6; a possible D gene is TRBD1 (5 bases). The CDR3 is 14 residues long. Trimming took off 6 bases at V and 7 bases at J, with 12 bases between the two ends. Germline assignment: CDR1 KGHDR and CDR2 SFDVKD. CDR3 in amino acids: CATSSDRPNSPLHF. The DNA of the CDR3 is TGTGCCACCAGTTCCGACAGACCAAATTCACCCCTCCACTTT.

The rearrangement joins TRBV11-2 to TRBJ2-3; no clear D gene. V was pared by 5 bases and J by 6 bases, with 12 bases between. The CDR3 covers 13 residues. Looked up from germline, CDR1 is SGHAT and CDR2 is FQNNGV. The CDR3 DNA is TGTGCCAGCAGCCCTCAGTCGCGGGATACGCAGTATTTT. This encodes CASSPQSRDTQYF.

The V gene is TRBV5-1, the J gene TRBJ1-6; D remains ambiguous. Trimming cost V 0 bases and J 9 bases, with 7 bases left between them. The CDR3 sequence is 13 residues long. Germline lookup yields CDR1 SGHRS and CDR2 YFSETQ. The CDR3 coding sequence is TGCGCCAGCAGCTTGGAAACACCTTCACCCCTCCACTTT. It translates to CASSLETPSPLHF.

The genes are TRBV5-1 and TRBJ1-2; D is possibly TRBD1 (6 bases). Between the trimmed V and J ends, which lost 6 bases and 2 bases, there was a span of 17 bases. Germline values: CDR1 SGHRS, CDR2 YFSETQ. The CDR3 is 15 amino acids. The CDR3 bases are TGCGCCAGCAAGCAGACACCGGGACAAAACTATGGCTACACCTTC. It yields the protein CASKQTPGQNYGYTF.

CDR3 sequence reads: CASSPRDLNTEAFF. The CDR3 DNA reads as TGTGCCAGCTCACCACGGGACTTGAACACTGAAGCTTTCTTT. This chain links TRBV18 with TRBJ1-1; tentatively, D is TRBD1 (5 bases). CDR1 KGHSH and CDR2 LQKENI come from the germline V gene. V was pared by 1 base and J by 0 bases, with 6 bases between. There are 14 residues in the CDR3. Full variable domain (remainder filled in from reference TRBV18 and TRBJ1-1): NAGVMQNPRHLVRRRGQEARLRCSPMKGHSHVYWYRQLPEEGLKFMVYLQKENIIDESGMPKERFSAEFPKEGPSILRIQQVVRGDSAAYFCASSPRDLNTEAFFGQGTRLTVV.

The gene calls are TRBV6-5 and TRBJ2-7; D is ambiguous. The germline CDR1 and CDR2 sequences are MNHEY and SVGAGI. The germline V and J ends were trimmed by 6 bases and 4 bases, with 13 bases remaining between them. The CDR3 loop spans 13 amino acids. The CDR3 here is CASRQSGSYEQYF. The CDR3 DNA reads as TGTGCCAGCAGACAGTCCGGATCGTACGAGCAGTACTTC.

The chain links TRBV19 to TRBJ2-7; D unclear. From germline, CDR1 is LNHDA and CDR2 SQIVND (reference sequence). CDR3 size: 13 residues. Trimming removed 1 base from V and 6 bases from J, with 10 bases in between. CDR3 DNA: TGTGCCAGTAGTATAGTGACTCTCTCCGAGCAGTACTTC. It yields the protein CASSIVTLSEQYF.

The V call is TRBV28, the J call TRBJ1-6; 7 bases agree with TRBD1. J gave up 7 bases and V 1 base, and 1 base lay outside the gene matches. From germline, CDR1 is MDHEN and CDR2 SYDVKM. The CDR3 spans 14 residues. CDR3 amino acids: CASSLLQGNSPLHF. CDR3 bases: TGTGCCAGCAGTTTATTACAGGGGAATTCACCCCTCCACTTT.

The chain has TRBV24-1 and TRBJ1-1; a weak D match, TRBD1 (6 bases). Per germline, CDR1 KGHDR and CDR2 SFDVKD. CDR3 length equals 18 residues. V shed 4 bases and J shed 1 base, with 21 bases lying between them. CDR3 sequence: CATSEHKQGEGPNTEAFF. CDR3 DNA: TGTGCCACCAGTGAACATAAACAGGGAGAGGGGCCGAACACTGAAGCTTTCTTT.

The V call is TRBV20-1, the J call TRBJ2-2; D may be TRBD2 (5 bases). With 3 bases removed from V and 4 bases from J, the gap between germline ends came to 9 bases. The length of the CDR3 is 13 residues. CDR1 is DFQATT and CDR2 is SNEGSKA in the germline V gene (reference sequence). Here the CDR3 DNA reads TGCAGTGCTAGTAGACTAACCACCGGGGAGCTGTTTTTT. It codes for CSASRLTTGELFF.

The gene calls are TRBV6-5 and TRBJ2-7; 7 bases agree with TRBD1. The ends lost 5 bases at V and 9 bases at J; junction bases unmatched: 16. CDR3 size: 15 residues. CDR1 and CDR2 (germline): MNHEY, SVGAGI. The DNA for the CDR3 is TGTGCCAGCAGTCTGCAAGGGACAGTTGCGGTTGGGCAGTACTTC. It encodes CASSLQGTVAVGQYF.

The J gene is TRBJ2-2, the V gene TRBV15; 9 bases match TRBD2. The CDR3 runs 17 residues. Trimming cost V 0 bases and J 5 bases; bases outside gene matches: 7. Germline loops: CDR1 LNHNV, CDR2 YYDKDF (reference sequence). DNA for the CDR3: TGTGCCACCAGCAGAGACCTGGGACTAGCCGGGACCGGGGAGCTGTTTTTT. Translated, it gives CATSRDLGLAGTGELFF.

The DNA for the CDR3 is TGTGCCAGCTCACCGGGGCAGGGGGCCAATCAGCCCCAGCATTTT. Protein: CASSPGQGANQPQHF. V gene TRBV18 combines with J gene TRBJ1-5; TRBD1 aligns across 8 bases. There are 15 residues in the CDR3. Germline-derived CDR1 and CDR2 are KGHSH and LQKENI. V lost 3 bases, J lost 3 bases, and 4 bases stayed unmatched.

The V gene is TRBV10-2, the J gene TRBJ2-7; possible D gene TRBD2, 5 bases. The CDR3 runs 11 residues. Germline CDR1 is WSHSY and CDR2 is SAAADI. The ends were cut back, 2 bases at V and 7 bases at J, with 6 bases in the middle. The CDR3 spells CASSERGEQYF. DNA of the CDR3: TGCGCCAGCAGTGAGCGAGGGGAGCAGTACTTC.

The rearrangement uses TRBV6-9 and TRBJ2-7; TRBD1 matches at 7 bases. The J segment lost 4 bases and the V segment lost 1 base, leaving 4 bases of the junction unmatched. CDR1 is MNHGY and CDR2 is SVAAGI in the germline V gene. The length of the CDR3 is 14 residues. The CDR3, as DNA: TGTGCCAGCAGTTATTGCAGGGGGTCGTACGAGCAGTACTTC. Amino acid sequence: CASSYCRGSYEQYF.

The V and J genes are TRBV7-2 and TRBJ2-7; possibly TRBD1 for D (7 bases). Trimming took off 5 bases at V and 3 bases at J, with 14 bases between the two ends. CDR1 SGHTA and CDR2 FQGNSA come from the germline V gene. The CDR3 spans 14 residues. This CDR3 reads CASSLAGQNYEQYF. As DNA, the CDR3 is TGTGCCAGCAGCCTCGCGGGACAGAACTACGAGCAGTACTTC.

The chain is built from TRBV7-2 and TRBJ1-5; D unclear. From germline, CDR1 is SGHTA and CDR2 FQGNSA. CDR3 length equals 16 residues. The germline V and J ends were trimmed by 2 bases and 6 bases, with 17 bases remaining between them. The DNA of the CDR3 is TGTGCCAGCAGCTTATTGGATCCCGAACGGGGTCAGCCCCAGCATTTT. Translated: CASSLLDPERGQPQHF.

The genes are TRBV5-4 and TRBJ2-7; 7 bases fit TRBD2. This CDR3 is built from 15 residues. With 3 bases clipped from V and 6 bases from J, the junction kept 12 bases outside the gene matches. In germline, CDR1 is SGHNT, CDR2 YYREEE (reference sequence). CDR3 sequence: CASSSMGLNPGEQYF. In DNA form, the CDR3 reads TGTGCCAGCAGCTCAATGGGACTAAACCCGGGCGAGCAGTACTTC.

The V call is TRBV4-3, the J call TRBJ2-7; TRBD1 agrees at 7 bases. J was trimmed by 4 bases and V by 0 bases; bases with no gene match: 12. CDR1 and CDR2 (germline): LGHNA, YSLEER. The CDR3 loop spans 17 amino acids. Here the CDR3 DNA reads TGCGCCAGCAGCCAAGATCACGGGACAGCTGCCGAGTACGAGCAGTACTTC. Its protein is CASSQDHGTAAEYEQYF.

In its sample, this clone was seen a few times. V and J are TRBV10-2 and TRBJ2-5; 13 bases align to TRBD2. CDR1 is WSHSY and CDR2 is SAAADI in the germline V gene. The CDR3 spans 15 residues. The J segment lost 5 bases and the V segment lost 8 bases, leaving 8 bases of the junction unmatched. The CDR3 region has the DNA TGCGCCAGCGTCCGACTAGCGGGGGGAGGGGAGACCCAGTACTTC. This codes for CASVRLAGGGETQYF.

This clone was counted only a few times. The gene calls are TRBV3-1 (or the pseudogene TRBV3-2) and TRBJ2-1; D remains unclear. The germline V gene has CDR1 LGHDT and CDR2 YNNKEL (reference sequence). The V end lost 3 bases, the J end lost 4 bases, and 13 bases lay between the germline ends. The CDR3 runs to 15 residues. CDR3 DNA: TGTGCCAGCAGCCATGGAGCCCTCGAATACAATGAGCAGTTCTTC. This codes for CASSHGALEYNEQFF.

This clone has just one count. V and J are TRBV19 and TRBJ2-1; TRBD1 aligns across 9 bases. CDR1 LNHDA and CDR2 SQIVND come from the germline V gene (reference sequence). V shed 1 base and J 3 bases; nucleotides not matched to a gene: 1. This CDR3 has 15 residues. The CDR3 DNA reads TGTGCCAGTAGTATAGGACAGGGGGGCTACAATGAGCAGTTCTTC. Its translation: CASSIGQGGYNEQFF.

The J gene is TRBJ2-2, the V gene TRBV19; the D gene is possibly TRBD2 (5 bases). Trimming stripped 6 bases from V and 2 bases from J, with 13 bases between. Germline V gene sequence: CDR1 LNHDA, CDR2 SQIVND (reference sequence). This CDR3 contains 15 residues. The DNA of the CDR3 is TGTGCCAGTAGGGAGGTATCGTATAACACCGGGGAGCTGTTTTTT. Translation: CASREVSYNTGELFF.

This chain connects TRBV2 to TRBJ2-1; 14 bases match TRBD2. The V segment lost 6 bases and the J segment 2 bases; nucleotides outside the gene matches: 9. Germline V lookup: CDR1 SNHLY, CDR2 FYNNEI. This CDR3 is built from 18 residues. The CDR3 spells CASSGLAGGKGAYNEQFF. The CDR3 DNA follows: TGTGCCAGCAGCGGACTAGCGGGGGGTAAGGGTGCCTACAATGAGCAGTTCTTC.

The chain combines TRBV19 with TRBJ2-3; D might be TRBD1 (5 bases). This CDR3 comprises 13 residues. Germline values: CDR1 LNHDA, CDR2 SQIVND (reference sequence). Trimming removed 4 bases at V and 5 bases at J, with 10 bases between. In DNA, the CDR3 is TGTGCCAGTAGTACGGTTAGGGGAGATACGCAGTATTTT. Translating it yields CASSTVRGDTQYF.

The rearrangement joins TRBV6-5 to TRBJ2-1; unclear D gene. Trimming stripped 2 bases from V and 7 bases from J, with 12 bases between. This CDR3 is built from 14 residues. Germline CDR1 and CDR2: MNHEY and SVGAGI. The CDR3 here is CASSYLGSWNEQFF. CDR3 DNA: TGTGCCAGCAGTTACCTTGGCTCCTGGAATGAGCAGTTCTTC.

Notes on this clone: Different DNA sequences within this sample yield the same CDR3. The V call is TRBV11-2, the J call TRBJ2-7, with D possibly TRBD1 on 6 matching bases. The CDR3 length is 12 residues. Germline V CDR1 and CDR2: SGHAT, FQNNGV. Trimming cost V 4 bases and J 3 bases, with 7 bases left between them. The CDR3 DNA reads TGTGCCAGCAGCTCACAGGGCTACGAGCAGTACTTC. Translating it yields CASSSQGYEQYF.

The chain combines TRBV27 with TRBJ2-2; maybe TRBD1 (6 bases). Trimming cost V 5 bases and J 0 bases, with 13 bases left between them. Germline values: CDR1 MNHEY, CDR2 SMNVEV (reference sequence). The CDR3 covers 16 residues. The CDR3 reads CASSLRDTTNTGELFF. As DNA, the CDR3 is TGTGCCAGCAGTCTTCGGGACACCACGAACACCGGGGAGCTGTTTTTT.

The count of this clone is one. The rearrangement uses TRBV13 and TRBJ1-1, with D unclear. Germline V gene sequence: CDR1 PRHDT, CDR2 FYEKMQ (reference sequence). V was shortened by 1 base and J by 0 bases, with 12 bases between the two germline ends. The CDR3 is 16 amino acids. CDR3 amino acids: CASSLVGAALNTEAFF. For the CDR3, the DNA is TGTGCCAGCAGCTTAGTAGGAGCAGCTTTGAACACTGAAGCTTTCTTT.

The chain carries TRBV6-1 and TRBJ1-1; tentatively, D is TRBD1 (5 bases). The V end lost 1 base, the J end lost 0 bases, and 12 bases lay between the germline ends. Germline V CDR1 and CDR2: MNHNS, SASEGT. This CDR3 has 16 residues. CDR3 sequence reads: CASSEGWGGMNTEAFF. In DNA, the CDR3 is TGTGCCAGCAGTGAAGGATGGGGGGGGATGAACACTGAAGCTTTCTTT.